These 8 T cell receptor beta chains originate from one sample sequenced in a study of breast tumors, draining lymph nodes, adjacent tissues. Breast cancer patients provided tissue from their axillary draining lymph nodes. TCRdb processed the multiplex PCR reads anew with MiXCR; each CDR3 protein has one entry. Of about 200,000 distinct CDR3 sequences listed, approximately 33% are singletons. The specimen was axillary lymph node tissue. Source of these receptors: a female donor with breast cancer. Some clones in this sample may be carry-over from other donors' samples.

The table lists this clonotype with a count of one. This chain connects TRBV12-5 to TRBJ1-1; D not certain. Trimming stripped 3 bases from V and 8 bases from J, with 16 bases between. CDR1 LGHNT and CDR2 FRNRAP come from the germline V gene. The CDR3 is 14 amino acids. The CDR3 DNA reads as TGTGCTAGTGGTTTTACCCCGGAGAGAAAGGAAGCTTTCTTT. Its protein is CASGFTPERKEAFF.

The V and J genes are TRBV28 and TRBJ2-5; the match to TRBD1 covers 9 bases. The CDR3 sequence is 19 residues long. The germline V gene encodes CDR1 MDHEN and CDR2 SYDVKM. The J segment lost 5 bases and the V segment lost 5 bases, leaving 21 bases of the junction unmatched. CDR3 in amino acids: CASSPSLGTGQGPGETQYF. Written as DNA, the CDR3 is TGTGCCAGCAGTCCTAGCCTCGGGACAGGGCAGGGACCAGGGGAGACCCAGTACTTC.

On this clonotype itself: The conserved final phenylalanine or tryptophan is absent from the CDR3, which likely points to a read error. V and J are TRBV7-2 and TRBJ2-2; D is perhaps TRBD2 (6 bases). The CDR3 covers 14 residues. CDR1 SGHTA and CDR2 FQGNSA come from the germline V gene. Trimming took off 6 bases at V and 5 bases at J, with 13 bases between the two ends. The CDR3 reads CASSQFLATGELFS. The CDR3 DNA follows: TGTGCCAGCAGTCAATTTCTAGCGACCGGGGAGCTGTTTTCT.

CDR3 amino acids: CSAGQGLSAYEQYF. CDR3 DNA: TGCAGTGCGGGACAGGGTCTGTCGGCCTACGAGCAGTACTTC. The genes are TRBV20-1 and TRBJ2-7, with 9 bases aligning to TRBD1. The V segment lost 6 bases and the J segment 2 bases; nucleotides outside the gene matches: 8. Germline loops: CDR1 DFQATT, CDR2 SNEGSKA (reference sequence). This CDR3 spans 14 amino acids.

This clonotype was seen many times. DNA of the CDR3: TGCAGCGTTGAGACTAACTATGGCTACACCTTC. It codes for CSVETNYGYTF. This chain joins TRBV29-1 and TRBJ1-2; the D is unclear. The germline V and J ends were trimmed by 3 bases and 0 bases, with 2 bases remaining between them. Germline CDR1 is SQVTM and CDR2 is ANQGSEA. CDR3 size: 11 residues.

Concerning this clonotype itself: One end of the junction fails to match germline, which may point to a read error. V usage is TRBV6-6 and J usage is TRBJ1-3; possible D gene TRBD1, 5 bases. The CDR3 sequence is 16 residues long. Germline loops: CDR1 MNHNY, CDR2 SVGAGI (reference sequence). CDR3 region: CASSYLRGESGNTIYF. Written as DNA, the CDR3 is TGTGCCAGCAGTTATCTCCGGGGGGAAAGTGGAAACACCATATACTTT.

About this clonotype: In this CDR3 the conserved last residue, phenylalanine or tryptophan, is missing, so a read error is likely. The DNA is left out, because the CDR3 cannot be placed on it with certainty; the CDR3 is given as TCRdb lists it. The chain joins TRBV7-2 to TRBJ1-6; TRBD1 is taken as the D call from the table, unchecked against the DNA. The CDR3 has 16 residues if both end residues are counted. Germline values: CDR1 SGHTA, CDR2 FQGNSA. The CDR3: CASSLASTAVNSPLQS.

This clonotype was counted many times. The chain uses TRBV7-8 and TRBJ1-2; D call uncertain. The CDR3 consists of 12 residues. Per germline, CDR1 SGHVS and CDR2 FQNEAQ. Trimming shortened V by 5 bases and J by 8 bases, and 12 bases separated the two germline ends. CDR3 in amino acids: CASSQQSLGYTF. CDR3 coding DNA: TGTGCCAGCAGCCAACAGTCTCTGGGCTACACCTTC.